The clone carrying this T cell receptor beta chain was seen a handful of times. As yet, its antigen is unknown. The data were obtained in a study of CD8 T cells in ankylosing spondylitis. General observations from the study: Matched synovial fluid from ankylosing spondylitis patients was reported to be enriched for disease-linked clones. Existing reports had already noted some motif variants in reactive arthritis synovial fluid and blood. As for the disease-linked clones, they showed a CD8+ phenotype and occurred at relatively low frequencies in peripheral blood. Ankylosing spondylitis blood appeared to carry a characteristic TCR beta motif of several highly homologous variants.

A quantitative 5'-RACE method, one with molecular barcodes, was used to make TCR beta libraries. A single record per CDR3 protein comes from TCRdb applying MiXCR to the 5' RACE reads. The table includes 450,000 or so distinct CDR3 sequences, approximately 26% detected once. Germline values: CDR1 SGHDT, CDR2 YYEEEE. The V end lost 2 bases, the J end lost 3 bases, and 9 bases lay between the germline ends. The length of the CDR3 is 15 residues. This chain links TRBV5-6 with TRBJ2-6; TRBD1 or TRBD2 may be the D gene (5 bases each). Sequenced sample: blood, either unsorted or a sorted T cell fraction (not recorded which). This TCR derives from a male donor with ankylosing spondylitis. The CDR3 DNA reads TGTGCCAGCAGCTTTTTGGGGGTTGGGGCCAACGTCCTGACTTTC. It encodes CASSFLGVGANVLTF.